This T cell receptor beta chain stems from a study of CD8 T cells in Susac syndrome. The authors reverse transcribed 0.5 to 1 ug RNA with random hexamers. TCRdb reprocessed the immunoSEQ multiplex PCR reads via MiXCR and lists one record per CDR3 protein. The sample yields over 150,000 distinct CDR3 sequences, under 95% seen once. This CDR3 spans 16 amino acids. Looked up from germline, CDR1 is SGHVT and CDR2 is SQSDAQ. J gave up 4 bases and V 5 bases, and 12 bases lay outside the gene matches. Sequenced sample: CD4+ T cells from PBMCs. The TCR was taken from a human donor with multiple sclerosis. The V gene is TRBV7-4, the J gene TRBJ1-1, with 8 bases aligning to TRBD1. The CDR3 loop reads CASSMTGAIMGTEAFF. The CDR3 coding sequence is TGTGCCAGCAGCATGACAGGGGCGATCATGGGCACTGAAGCTTTCTTT.